The clone carrying this TCR beta chain came up once. The CDR3 consists of 16 residues. Looked up from germline, CDR1 is MNHEY and CDR2 is SVGEGT. The junction had 4 bases not matched to a gene; V was cut back by 4 bases and J by 3 bases. The data were obtained in a study of blood T cell repertoires in COVID-19. Study overall: Samples came from the United States, Italy and Spain, spanning acute and convalescent COVID-19. T cells, B-cell-depleted T cells, or PBMCs supplied cDNA or gDNA.

The authors' processing: Estimates of nucleated cell counts were drawn from the amplification of reference gene primers. Assay: immunoSEQ multiplex PCR; the TCRdb copy retains only in-frame clones and omits some. That table is the source of V, J and clone size, and D and trimming were worked out from the DNA. The table lists about 200,000 clones, around 90% of them singletons. The rearrangement uses TRBV6-2 or TRBV6-3 and TRBJ2-1; TRBD2 agrees at 12 bases. The material sequenced was peripheral blood. The receptor was isolated from a man aged 55 to 69 who had recovered from COVID-19. This CDR3 is CASSSRLAGDYNEQFF. CDR3 nucleotide sequence: TGTGCCAGCAGTTCCCGACTAGCGGGAGACTACAATGAGCAGTTCTTC.